The 2 T cell receptor beta chains in this list originate from one sample, sequenced in a study of OX40 agonist ivuxolimab in advanced cancers. The data were produced by immunoSEQ multiplex PCR, yet TCRdb's version contains in-frame clones alone and is incomplete. The profile shows about 79,000 clones, around 94% of them singletons. Sequenced material: CD4+ or CD8+ T cells sorted from blood, taken in a trial of the OX40 agonist ivuxolimab. Receptor source: an adult with an advanced solid tumor such as melanoma, head and neck, liver or kidney cancer.

The chain links TRBV4-2 to TRBJ2-7, with D possibly being TRBD2 (6 bases). Germline V gene data show CDR1 as LGHNA and CDR2 as YNFKEQ. V lost 2 bases and J lost 1, with 18 bases in between. This CDR3 spans 17 amino acids. DNA of the CDR3: TGTGCCAGCAGCCAAACCCTTCAAGGAGGGCTTTCCTACGAGCAGTACTTC. Protein product: CASSQTLQGGLSYEQYF.

The chain is built from TRBV29-1 and TRBJ1-1; D is unclear. The CDR3 contains 13 residues. With 1 base removed from V and 3 bases from J, the gap between germline ends came to 9 bases. Germline CDR1 is SQVTM and CDR2 is ANQGSEA. The CDR3 bases are TGCAGCGTTGAAGGTGCCAGCTACACTGAAGCTTTCTTT. This translates into CSVEGASYTEAFF. The full variable domain, in which reference TRBV29-1 and TRBJ1-1 provide the parts outside the CDR3, is SAVISQKPSRDICQRGTSLTIQCQVDSQVTMMFWYRQQPGQSLTLIATANQGSEATYESGFVIDKFPISRPNLTFSTLTVSNMSPEDSSIYLCSVEGASYTEAFFGQGTRLTVV.